What follows are 13 T cell receptor beta chains derived from one specimen sequenced in a study of CD8 T cells in ankylosing spondylitis. TCRdb re-called the 5' RACE reads with MiXCR, one entry per CDR3 protein. This table holds around 330,000 distinct CDR3 sequences, 11% found once. Sequenced material: blood, either unsorted or a sorted T cell fraction (not recorded which). These receptors came from a female donor with ankylosing spondylitis or in good health (not recorded which).

This clonotype was seen ten or more times. V gene TRBV30 combines with J gene TRBJ2-3; TRBD2 matches 11 bases. The junction had 0 bases not matched to a gene; V was cut back by 3 bases and J by 4 bases. The CDR3 covers 13 residues. The germline V gene encodes CDR1 GTSNPN and CDR2 SVGIG (reference sequence). Here the CDR3 DNA reads TGTGCCTGGAGGGGACTAGCGGCAGATACGCAGTATTTT. Translating gives CAWRGLAADTQYF.

This clonotype came up many times. V and J are TRBV12-3 or TRBV12-4 and TRBJ2-7; D ambiguous. Trimming removed 3 bases at V and 3 bases at J, with 9 bases between. This CDR3 comprises 13 residues. The CDR3 here is CASSFIWGYEQYF. CDR3 DNA: TGTGCCAGCAGTTTCATTTGGGGCTACGAGCAGTACTTC.

This clonotype was counted many times. The V and J genes are TRBV19 and TRBJ2-3, with 8 nucleotides matching TRBD1. The CDR3 sequence is 15 residues long. Germline V gene sequence: CDR1 LNHDA, CDR2 SQIVND (reference sequence). Trimming cost V 4 bases and J 3 bases; bases outside gene matches: 6. The CDR3 sequence: CASSTRGPRTDTQYF. The CDR3 DNA reads TGTGCCAGTAGTACCAGGGGGCCGAGGACAGATACGCAGTATTTT.

This clonotype occurred many times. V and J are TRBV29-1 and TRBJ1-2; 7 bases are shared with TRBD1. The CDR3 contains 11 residues. Germline CDR1 SQVTM, CDR2 ANQGSEA. J lost 8 bases, V lost 7 bases, and 7 bases had no gene match. The CDR3 region is CSGTGEYGYTF. The CDR3 DNA sequence: TGCAGCGGGACAGGAGAGTACGGCTACACCTTC.

This clonotype was counted many times. The CDR3 sequence: CASSTHGQGYREAGELFF. As DNA, the CDR3 is TGCGCCAGCAGCACCCATGGACAGGGCTATCGAGAGGCCGGGGAGCTGTTTTTT. The chain is built from TRBV5-1 and TRBJ2-2; 8 bases fit TRBD1. There are 18 residues in the CDR3. The germline CDR1 and CDR2 sequences are SGHRS and YFSETQ. J lost 6 bases, V lost 4 bases, and 17 bases had no gene match.

This clonotype was recorded at least ten times. This rearrangement joins TRBV15 to TRBJ1-5; unclear D gene. The CDR3 extends over 12 amino acids. Germline V lookup: CDR1 LNHNV, CDR2 YYDKDF (reference sequence). Trimming stripped 0 bases from V and 9 bases from J, with 6 bases between. The CDR3 DNA reads as TGTGCCACCAGCAGAGATCGTTCGCCCCAGCATTTT. Amino acid sequence: CATSRDRSPQHF.

This clonotype was seen only a few times. The chain combines TRBV5-1 with TRBJ1-2; 9 nucleotides match TRBD1. V lost 5 bases and J lost 2; bases outside the gene matches: 4. The CDR3 is 14 amino acids. The germline V gene has CDR1 SGHRS and CDR2 YFSETQ. This CDR3 reads CASRGGQGNYGYTF. The DNA for the CDR3 is TGCGCCAGCAGAGGGGGACAGGGAAACTATGGCTACACCTTC.

This clonotype was observed a few times. V usage is TRBV12-3 or TRBV12-4 and J usage is TRBJ2-1; 7 bases line up with TRBD1. The CDR3 has 16 residues. The V gene end was trimmed by 7 bases and the J gene end by 7 bases; junction bases not matched to a gene: 16. DNA for the CDR3: TGTGCCAGCACCCCCTGGGTCGGGGACAGTACAAATGAGCAGTTCTTC. It yields the protein CASTPWVGDSTNEQFF.

This sequence joins TRBV20-1 and TRBJ1-5; D is unresolved. Trimming removed 3 bases from V and 7 bases from J, with 16 bases in between. The CDR3 extends over 14 amino acids. Per germline, CDR1 DFQATT and CDR2 SNEGSKA (reference sequence). The CDR3 sequence is CSASSGVVGQPQHF. In DNA, the CDR3 is TGCAGTGCTAGTTCTGGGGTGGTAGGCCAGCCCCAGCATTTT.

This clonotype was detected many times. This rearrangement joins TRBV20-1 to TRBJ1-5; D remains unclear. Germline V lookup: CDR1 DFQATT, CDR2 SNEGSKA (reference sequence). This CDR3 has 12 residues. V gave up 1 base and J gave up 5 bases, with 6 bases separating them. Here the CDR3 reads CSARVGYQPQHF. The CDR3 nucleotides are TGCAGTGCTAGAGTGGGATATCAGCCCCAGCATTTT.

In its sample, this clonotype was seen many times. The chain has TRBV20-1 and TRBJ2-1; 11 bases map to TRBD2. The length of the CDR3 is 17 residues. V shed 3 bases and J 0 bases; nucleotides not matched to a gene: 7. Germline lookup yields CDR1 DFQATT and CDR2 SNEGSKA (reference sequence). The CDR3 nucleotides are TGCAGTGCTAGCGAGGCTAGCGGGGGGTACTCCTACAATGAGCAGTTCTTC. Translation gives CSASEASGGYSYNEQFF.

This chain connects TRBV20-1 to TRBJ2-3; D perhaps matches TRBD2 (5 bases). Trimming shortened V by 2 bases and J by 0 bases, and 12 bases separated the two germline ends. Looked up from germline, CDR1 is DFQATT and CDR2 is SNEGSKA (reference sequence). There are 15 residues in the CDR3. Here the CDR3 reads CSARPRSGSTDTQYF. CDR3 sequence (DNA): TGCAGTGCTAGACCCCGCAGCGGCAGCACAGATACGCAGTATTTT.

This clonotype was detected many times. V gene TRBV10-1 combines with J gene TRBJ1-1; 10 bases are shared with TRBD1. The germline V gene encodes CDR1 WNHNN and CDR2 SYGVQD (reference sequence). The CDR3 extends over 13 amino acids. After removal of 4 bases from V and 8 bases from J, the junction contained 4 bases not matched to a gene. The CDR3 coding sequence is TGCGCCAGCAGTGTTAAGACAGGGGGCGAAGCTTTCTTT. It yields the protein CASSVKTGGEAFF.